The next 9 T cell receptor beta chains were all read from a single sample in a study of shared clonotypes between healthy human individuals. CD45RO-negative CD8 cells positively selected for CCR7 made up the naive population, which excluded terminally differentiated effector memory CD45RA+ cells. Clones were sequenced by immunoSEQ multiplex PCR, and TCRdb holds only the in-frame ones, with some missing. This sample has nearly 600,000 clones, with around 95% found just once. The sample taken for sequencing was naive CD8+ T cells sorted from blood. These TCRs come from a woman in her 30s in good health.

The rearrangement uses TRBV15 and TRBJ2-1; 12 nucleotides match TRBD2. With V trimmed by 0 bases and J by 0 bases, 6 bases remained unmatched. The length of the CDR3 is 19 residues. In germline, CDR1 is LNHNV, CDR2 YYDKDF (reference sequence). CDR3: CATSRDRLAGVSSYNEQFF. CDR3 in DNA: TGTGCCACCAGCAGAGATAGACTAGCGGGAGTTAGCTCCTACAATGAGCAGTTCTTC.

This clone was seen just once. J is TRBJ2-5 and V is TRBV29-1; D may correspond to TRBD1 or TRBD2 (5 bases each). The germline V and J ends were trimmed by 4 bases and 7 bases, with 7 bases remaining between them. In germline, CDR1 is SQVTM, CDR2 ANQGSEA. This CDR3 comprises 10 residues. The CDR3 here is CSVGDATQYF. For the CDR3, the DNA is TGCAGCGTTGGGGACGCGACCCAGTACTTC.

The chain employs TRBV10-3 and TRBJ2-7; D tentatively fits TRBD1 or TRBD2 (6 bases each). Germline values: CDR1 ENHRY, CDR2 SYGVKD. This CDR3 is built from 17 residues. Trimming removed 2 bases at V and 0 bases at J, with 17 bases between. As DNA, the CDR3 is TGTGCCATCAGTGAGCAGAAATTCGGGGGCAGCTCCTACGAGCAGTACTTC. This sequence encodes CAISEQKFGGSSYEQYF.

The V gene is TRBV6-5, the J gene TRBJ2-3; D unresolved. Germline V gene lookup returns CDR1 MNHEY and CDR2 SVGAGI. Deletions cut 4 bases from V and 6 bases from J, with 8 bases between. CDR3 length: 12 residues. The CDR3 spells CASSSEVDTQYF. In DNA form, the CDR3 reads TGTGCCAGCAGTTCCGAAGTGGATACGCAGTATTTT.

J is TRBJ2-7 and V is TRBV4-1; 9 positions match TRBD2. The CDR3 loop spans 16 amino acids. Trimming removed 5 bases from V and 2 bases from J; junction bases left unmatched: 10. Germline CDR1 reads MGHRA; CDR2 reads YSYEKL. Here the CDR3 DNA reads TGCGCCAGCAGCAGTTTAGCGGGAGCCCTAACCTACGAGCAGTACTTC. Its protein is CASSSLAGALTYEQYF.

The CDR3 nucleotides are TGTGCCACCGCCGGACTAGCCGGCGTTGAGCAGTTCTTC. Residues: CATAGLAGVEQFF. The genes are TRBV19 and TRBJ2-1, with TRBD2 matching 8 bases. The germline V gene has CDR1 LNHDA and CDR2 SQIVND (reference sequence). The CDR3 loop spans 13 amino acids. J gave up 9 bases and V 10 bases, and 11 bases lay outside the gene matches.

The chain links TRBV27 to TRBJ2-2; 8 nucleotides agree with TRBD2. J lost 6 bases, V lost 4 bases, and 4 bases had no gene match. Germline lookup yields CDR1 MNHEY and CDR2 SMNVEV (reference sequence). The CDR3 contains 14 residues. The CDR3 region is CASSWSSGPGELFF. The CDR3 bases are TGTGCCAGCAGTTGGTCTAGCGGGCCCGGGGAGCTGTTTTTT.

In DNA, the CDR3 is TGTGCCAGCAGGGGACTTTCCGTTAGGAATGAGCAGTTCTTC. As protein: CASRGLSVRNEQFF. The chain links TRBV7-9 to TRBJ2-1, with D possibly being TRBD2 (6 bases). CDR1 and CDR2 from the germline V gene are SEHNR and FQNEAQ (reference sequence). The V end lost 6 bases, the J end lost 7 bases, and 16 bases lay between the germline ends. The length of the CDR3 is 14 residues.

The chain joins TRBV15 to TRBJ1-2, with D unresolved. The CDR3 covers 11 residues. The germline V gene encodes CDR1 LNHNV and CDR2 YYDKDF (reference sequence). V was trimmed by 3 bases and J by 7 bases, leaving 6 bases between them. CDR3 sequence reads: CATSSGVGYTF. The CDR3 nucleotides read TGTGCCACCAGCAGTGGGGTTGGCTACACCTTC.